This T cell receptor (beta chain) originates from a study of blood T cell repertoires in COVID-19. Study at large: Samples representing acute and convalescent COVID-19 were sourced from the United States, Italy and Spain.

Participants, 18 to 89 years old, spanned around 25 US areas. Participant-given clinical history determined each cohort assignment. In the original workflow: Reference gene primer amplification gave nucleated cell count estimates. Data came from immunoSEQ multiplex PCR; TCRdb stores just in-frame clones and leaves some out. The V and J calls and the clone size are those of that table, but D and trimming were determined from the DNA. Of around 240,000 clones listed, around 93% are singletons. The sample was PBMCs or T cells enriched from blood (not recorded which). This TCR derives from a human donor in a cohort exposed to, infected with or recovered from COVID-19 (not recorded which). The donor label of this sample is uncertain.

The CDR3 sequence is CSASGGRDTEAFF. CDR3 DNA: TGCAGTGCTAGTGGAGGGCGGGATACTGAAGCTTTCTTT. This chain links TRBV20-1 with TRBJ1-1; D remains unclear. There are 13 residues in the CDR3. CDR1 and CDR2 (germline): DFQATT, SNEGSKA (reference sequence). V dropped 3 bases and J dropped 5 bases, with 13 bases sitting between them.